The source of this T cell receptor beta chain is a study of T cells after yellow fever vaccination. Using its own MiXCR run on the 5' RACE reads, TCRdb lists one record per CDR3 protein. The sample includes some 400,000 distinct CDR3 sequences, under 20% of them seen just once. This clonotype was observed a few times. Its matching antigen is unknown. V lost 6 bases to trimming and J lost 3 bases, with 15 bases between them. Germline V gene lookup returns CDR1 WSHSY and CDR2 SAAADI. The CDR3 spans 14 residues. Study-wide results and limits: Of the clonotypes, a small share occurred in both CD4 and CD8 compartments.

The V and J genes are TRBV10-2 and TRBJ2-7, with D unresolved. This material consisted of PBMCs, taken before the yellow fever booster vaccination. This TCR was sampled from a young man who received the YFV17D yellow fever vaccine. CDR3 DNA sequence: TGCGCCAGCAGCCTAAGGACGGATTACTACGAGCAGTACGTC. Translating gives CASSLRTDYYEQYV.